This passage covers 3 T cell receptor beta chains from one sample sequenced in a study of tumor and adjacent non-tumor tissue in lung cancer. Three rounds of nested PCR, following a modified ARM-PCR protocol, produced the TCRbeta library. MiXCR was run by TCRdb on the multiplex PCR reads, yielding one entry per CDR3 protein. The data show more than 60,000 distinct CDR3 sequences, 77% seen once. The template was RNA from unsorted bulk tissue. Sequenced material: lung tumor tissue. These receptors were collected from a woman aged 45 to 65 with non-small cell lung cancer.

On this clonotype: One end of the junction does not line up with germline, which may come from a read error. The chain has TRBV11-1 and TRBJ2-7; D not resolved. Germline lookup yields CDR1 SGHAT and CDR2 FQDESV (reference sequence). The CDR3 sequence is 16 residues long. This CDR3 reads CTSSDSGINELGEQYF. CDR3 in DNA: TGTACCAGCAGCGACTCTGGGATTAATGAACTCGGGGAGCAGTACTTC.

About this clonotype itself: The conserved closing phenylalanine or tryptophan is absent in this CDR3, likely reflecting a read error. The limits of the CDR3 on the DNA are not certain, so only TCRdb's listed CDR3 is given. V and J are TRBV11-2 and TRBJ2-2; the D call in the table, TRBD1, was not verified against the DNA. The CDR3 is 16 amino acids long, termini counted. Looked up from germline, CDR1 is SGHAT and CDR2 is FQNNGV. The chain's CDR3 is CASSGFQGGNTGELFS.

The CDR3, as DNA: TGTGCCACCAGCCCCGACGGAAATCAGCCCCAGCATTTT. This sequence encodes CATSPDGNQPQHF. The rearrangement joins TRBV10-3 to TRBJ1-5; the D is unclear. V lost 10 bases to trimming and J lost 4 bases, with 14 bases between them. CDR1 ENHRY and CDR2 SYGVKD come from the germline V gene. The CDR3 spans 13 residues.